The 21 T cell receptor beta chains given below trace back to one sample, sequenced in a study of T cells in Graves' hyperthyroidism and ophthalmopathy. Amplification of TCR beta CDR3 regions was performed using RNA transcripts as template. Initially, a first-round RT-PCR of the TCR CDR3 employed the HTBI primer set. TCRdb re-derived calls from the multiplex PCR reads in MiXCR, one entry per CDR3 protein. Of hundreds of thousands of distinct CDR3 sequences in the sample, 11% to 15% were seen once. The sample was blood. The receptors originated from a woman aged 25 to 39 with Graves' hyperthyroidism.

This clonotype has at least ten counts. The chain has TRBV30 and TRBJ1-2; D might be TRBD1 (5 bases). CDR1 GTSNPN and CDR2 SVGIG come from the germline V gene (reference sequence). The CDR3 spans 14 residues. Trimming took 1 base from V and 0 from J, leaving 9 bases between them. CDR3 region: CAWSGGLANYGYTF. Written as DNA, the CDR3 is TGTGCCTGGAGTGGGGGGTTAGCTAACTATGGCTACACCTTC.

This clonotype has just a few counts. The chain is built from TRBV7-3 and TRBJ2-1; 9 bases map to TRBD1. CDR1 SGHTA and CDR2 FQGTGA come from the germline V gene. Germline trimming cut 4 bases from V and 3 bases from J; bases unmatched to any gene: 4. The CDR3 is 15 amino acids. CDR3 in DNA: TGTGCCAGCAGCTCACAGGGGGCTAACTACAATGAGCAGTTCTTC. This gives the protein CASSSQGANYNEQFF.

This clonotype was detected many times. CDR3 nucleotide sequence: TGTGCCAGCAGTGAAGGGGAGGATTATGGCTACACCTTC. Translation gives CASSEGEDYGYTF. The chain combines TRBV2 with TRBJ1-2; no clear D gene. The CDR3 runs to 13 residues. Trimming stripped 1 base from V and 5 bases from J, with 8 bases between. Germline V gives CDR1 SNHLY, CDR2 FYNNEI.

Many counts were recorded for this clonotype. The chain couples TRBV18 to TRBJ2-3; D ambiguous. Trimming pared 6 bases from V and 5 bases from J, leaving 18 bases between. This CDR3 is built from 15 residues. Germline V lookup: CDR1 KGHSH, CDR2 LQKENI. CDR3 coding DNA: TGTGCCAGCTCTCCTCTGCAGGTCCCGGAAGATACGCAGTATTTT. As protein: CASSPLQVPEDTQYF.

The rearrangement links TRBV20-1 to TRBJ2-5; the match to TRBD1 covers 11 bases. The CDR3 is 14 residues long. Germline values: CDR1 DFQATT, CDR2 SNEGSKA (reference sequence). V was clipped by 1 base and J by 6 bases; unmatched bases: 4. CDR3: CSARGGQGEKTQYF. The CDR3 bases are TGCAGTGCTAGAGGGGGACAGGGGGAGAAGACCCAGTACTTC.

The rearrangement uses TRBV7-9 and TRBJ2-1; 9 bases are shared with TRBD2. Unmatched junction bases numbered 16, after V lost 4 bases and J lost 6 bases. This CDR3 spans 18 amino acids. The germline V gene encodes CDR1 SEHNR and CDR2 FQNEAQ (reference sequence). CDR3 in DNA: TGTGCCAGCAGCTCCCCTGGGGGGGTAGCGGGAGACCTCAATGAGCAGTTCTTC. It codes for CASSSPGGVAGDLNEQFF.

Many counts were recorded for this clonotype. This sequence joins TRBV28 and TRBJ2-7; TRBD1 or TRBD2 may be the D gene (5 bases each). The germline CDR1 and CDR2 sequences are MDHEN and SYDVKM. The CDR3 sequence is 14 residues long. Trimming removed 10 bases at V and 5 bases at J, with 21 bases between. In DNA, the CDR3 is TGTGCCACCACCCCGTGGGACGATGGCGACGAGCAGTACTTC. It specifies CATTPWDDGDEQYF.

A few counts support this clonotype. The rearrangement uses TRBV9 and TRBJ2-7, with D possibly matching TRBD2 (6 bases). The CDR3 loop spans 15 amino acids. V was pared by 0 bases and J by 1 base, with 11 bases between. Per the germline V gene, CDR1 is SGDLS and CDR2 is YYNGEE. In DNA, the CDR3 is TGTGCCAGCAGCGTAGAGCCTAGCGAGTCCTACGAGCAGTACTTC. This gives the protein CASSVEPSESYEQYF.

Ten or more counts support this clonotype. CDR3 sequence reads: CASSSGTGYNQPQHF. CDR3 DNA: TGTGCCAGCAGTTCCGGGACAGGGTACAATCAGCCCCAGCATTTT. The chain employs TRBV12-3 or TRBV12-4 and TRBJ1-5, with 9 bases aligning to TRBD1. The CDR3 runs 15 residues. The junction had 4 bases not matched to a gene; V was cut back by 4 bases and J by 3 bases.

The V and J genes are TRBV2 and TRBJ2-7, with TRBD2 matching over 10 bases. CDR1 is SNHLY, CDR2 FYNNEI, per germline. J was trimmed by 4 bases and V by 2 bases; bases with no gene match: 5. This CDR3 has 15 residues. CDR3 sequence reads: CASSEWASGSYEQYF. CDR3 bases: TGTGCCAGCAGTGAATGGGCTAGCGGGAGTTACGAGCAGTACTTC.

This clonotype was seen at least ten times. CDR3 DNA: TGTGCCAGCAGTTTAGCTCTTAATCGGAACACTGAAGCTTTCTTT. The encoded protein is CASSLALNRNTEAFF. The chain uses TRBV27 and TRBJ1-1, with D hard to call. V lost 2 bases and J 1 base, leaving 11 bases between the germline ends. In germline, CDR1 is MNHEY, CDR2 SMNVEV (reference sequence). There are 15 residues in the CDR3.

This clonotype appeared a few times. The genes are TRBV19 and TRBJ2-1; D not resolved. The CDR3 sequence is 13 residues long. CDR1 is LNHDA and CDR2 is SQIVND in the germline V gene (reference sequence). Between the trimmed V and J ends, which lost 3 bases and 10 bases, there was a span of 13 bases. The CDR3 DNA is TGTGCCAGTAGTATCTCAACTCAATGGGAGCAGTTCTTC. It is translated as CASSISTQWEQFF.

This clonotype came up many times. The V call is TRBV28, the J call TRBJ1-4; D gene unclear. V gave up 5 bases and J gave up 3 bases, with 7 bases separating them. Germline CDR1 reads MDHEN; CDR2 reads SYDVKM. The CDR3 totals 13 residues. CDR3 loop: CASSESANEKLFF. Written as DNA, the CDR3 is TGTGCCAGCAGTGAGTCAGCTAATGAAAAACTGTTTTTT.

This clonotype has at least ten counts. The V and J genes are TRBV29-1 and TRBJ1-1, with TRBD1 identical over 7 bases. The V gene end was trimmed by 6 bases and the J gene end by 0 bases; junction bases not matched to a gene: 4. Germline CDR1 reads SQVTM; CDR2 reads ANQGSEA. CDR3 size: 13 residues. CDR3 bases: TGCAGCGTGGGGACAGTCATGAACACTGAAGCTTTCTTT. It codes for CSVGTVMNTEAFF.

In this sample, this clonotype turned up a few times. This sequence joins TRBV5-1 and TRBJ2-5; 9 nucleotides match TRBD1. Per the germline V gene, CDR1 is SGHRS and CDR2 is YFSETQ. V dropped 4 bases and J dropped 3; count of bases not matched to a gene: 10. This CDR3 comprises 16 residues. The CDR3 DNA reads TGCGCCAGCAGCCTCGGGACAGGGAGGGGTAAAGAGACCCAGTACTTC. Translating gives CASSLGTGRGKETQYF.

The V call is TRBV24-1, the J call TRBJ2-3; TRBD1 matches 9 bases. Germline CDR1 KGHDR, CDR2 SFDVKD. J gave up 3 bases and V 3 bases, and 6 bases lay outside the gene matches. This CDR3 spans 16 amino acids. The CDR3, as DNA: TGTGCCACCAGTGATATAAGACAGGGGGAAACAGATACGCAGTATTTT. This codes for CATSDIRQGETDTQYF.

This clonotype was detected many times. The chain uses TRBV12-3 or TRBV12-4 and TRBJ2-3; D not resolved. Trimming took 3 bases from V and 5 from J, leaving 15 bases between them. CDR3 length: 15 residues. The chain's CDR3 is CASSFRTLPEDTQYF. The CDR3 DNA reads as TGTGCCAGCAGTTTTCGTACACTACCCGAAGATACGCAGTATTTT.

The V gene is TRBV7-3, the J gene TRBJ2-5, with D uncertain. CDR3 length: 13 amino acids. Germline-derived CDR1 and CDR2 are SGHTA and FQGTGA. V was cut by 10 bases and J by 5 bases, with 17 bases left in between. DNA of the CDR3: TGTGCCACTTCCCCCGGGCTAGGGGAGACCCAGTACTTC. Translated, it gives CATSPGLGETQYF.

This clonotype has a count of ten or more. The chain links TRBV28 to TRBJ2-2; no definite D call. The CDR3 extends over 13 amino acids. The V gene lost 4 bases and the J gene lost 7 bases, with 10 bases spanning the gap. CDR1 is MDHEN and CDR2 is SYDVKM in the germline V gene. The CDR3 loop is CASSSPGRGELFF. The DNA for the CDR3 is TGTGCCAGCAGTTCTCCAGGACGCGGGGAGCTGTTTTTT.

This clonotype showed up many times. The gene calls are TRBV29-1 and TRBJ2-3, with 9 bases matching TRBD2. V dropped 4 bases and J dropped 1; count of bases not matched to a gene: 9. The germline V gene has CDR1 SQVTM and CDR2 ANQGSEA. The CDR3 totals 16 residues. CDR3 sequence: CSVGSEAGGGTDTQYF. The CDR3 DNA reads TGCAGCGTTGGGAGTGAGGCGGGAGGGGGCACAGATACGCAGTATTTT.

This clonotype was found many times. The V and J genes are TRBV28 and TRBJ2-7, with 7 bases aligning to TRBD1. V gave up 5 bases and J gave up 3 bases; unmatched junction bases: 10. CDR1 and CDR2 from the germline V gene are MDHEN and SYDVKM. The CDR3 contains 15 residues. Here the CDR3 DNA reads TGTGCCAGCAGTCCCCCCCGGGACAGTGGCTACGAGCAGTACTTC. Protein product: CASSPPRDSGYEQYF.